This T cell receptor beta chain was documented in a study of blood T cells in healthy people across ages. Sample-barcoded 5' priming and a J-beta primer mix drove a second PCR of roughly 6 to 12 cycles. MiXCR, run by TCRdb on the 5' RACE reads, gives a single entry per CDR3 protein. In the table there are around 1.1 million distinct CDR3 sequences, more than 30% of which are singletons. The germline V gene has CDR1 SGHVS and CDR2 FNYEAQ. The CDR3 consists of 14 residues. V shed 3 bases and J 7 bases; nucleotides not matched to a gene: 8. The chain carries TRBV7-6 and TRBJ2-7; TRBD1 matches at 8 bases. The receptor's source is a man younger than 35 in good health. The source material was blood. CDR3 nucleotide sequence: TGTGCCAGCAGCTTTCAGGGGGCGGATAATGAGCAGTACTTC. Residues: CASSFQGADNEQYF.